The 3 T cell receptor beta chains listed next were all sequenced from one sample in a study of human thymus T cells. Thymus tissue for the work was resected from patients undergoing corrective heart surgery. Libraries were prepared by immunoSEQ multiplex PCR; TCRdb keeps only in-frame clonotypes and omits some of them. The sample carries about 130,000 clones, about 94% recorded once. The sequencing input was thymus tissue. These receptors all come from a boy under two years old with a congenital heart defect but otherwise immunologically healthy.

The rearrangement uses TRBV11-3 and TRBJ2-7; the D gene is possibly TRBD2 (6 bases). CDR3 length equals 18 residues. Trimming took off 1 base at V and 3 bases at J, with 22 bases between the two ends. Germline lookup yields CDR1 SGHNT and CDR2 YENEEA. The CDR3 sequence: CASSLAGKSQAGHYEQYF. The CDR3, as DNA: TGTGCCAGCAGCTTAGCCGGGAAGTCCCAAGCGGGCCACTACGAGCAGTACTTC.

The V call is TRBV4-1, the J call TRBJ2-7; D possibly matches TRBD1 or TRBD2 (5 bases each). The V end was cut by 5 bases, the J end by 2 bases, with 7 bases between. This CDR3 contains 12 residues. Germline CDR1 MGHRA, CDR2 YSYEKL. The CDR3 DNA sequence: TGCGCCAGCAGCGGGGGACCCTACGAGCAGTACTTC. Encoded protein: CASSGGPYEQYF.

The V gene is TRBV7-9, the J gene TRBJ2-2; D is ambiguous. Trimming removed 5 bases at V and 9 bases at J, with 7 bases between. Germline CDR1 reads SEHNR; CDR2 reads FQNEAQ (reference sequence). This CDR3 has 11 amino acids. CDR3 coding DNA: TGTGCCAGCAGCCATTCCCGGGAGCTGTTTTTT. It is translated as CASSHSRELFF.